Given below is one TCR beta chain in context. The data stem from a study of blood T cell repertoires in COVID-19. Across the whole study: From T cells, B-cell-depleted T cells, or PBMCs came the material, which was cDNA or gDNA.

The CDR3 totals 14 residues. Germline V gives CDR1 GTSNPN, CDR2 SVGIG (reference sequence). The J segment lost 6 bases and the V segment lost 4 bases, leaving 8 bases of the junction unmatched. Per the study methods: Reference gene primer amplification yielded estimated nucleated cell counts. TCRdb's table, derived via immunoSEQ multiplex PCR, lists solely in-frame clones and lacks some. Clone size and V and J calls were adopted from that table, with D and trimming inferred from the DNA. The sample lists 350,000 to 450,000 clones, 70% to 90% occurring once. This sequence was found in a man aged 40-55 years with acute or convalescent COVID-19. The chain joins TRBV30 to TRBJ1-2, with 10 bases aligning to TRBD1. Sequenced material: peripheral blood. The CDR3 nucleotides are TGTGCCTGGAACCGACAGGGGGCTTCGCATGGCTACACCTTC. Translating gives CAWNRQGASHGYTF.